Listed below are T cell receptor beta chains from one sample, sequenced in a study of stem cell transplantation in POMP-related autoinflammatory disease. TCRdb's table, derived via immunoSEQ multiplex PCR, lists solely in-frame clones and lacks some. Here the sample spans tens of thousands of clones, roughly 93% being singletons. This material consisted of CD4+ T cells from PBMCs, taken after stem cell transplantation. The receptors here all came from a human patient with POMP-related autoinflammation and immune dysregulation (PRAID). Some of these T cells may belong to the graft donor. Both conserved end residues are part of each CDR3. D genes are given only for firm matches. Clone size, where shown, is once, few, many, or a class for clones that have expanded.

D	V	J	size	DNA	CDR3
-	TRBV9	TRBJ2-3	-	TGTGCCAGCAGCTCACGGACATCCATCAGGGATACGCAGTATTTT	CASSSRTSIRDTQYF
-	TRBV7-8	TRBJ1-5	-	TGTGCCAGCAGCTTAGGCAGGGTGATGGATCAGCCCCAGCATTTT	CASSLGRVMDQPQHF
-	TRBV28	TRBJ2-1	-	TGTGCCAGCAGTTTAGACCGATCCGGGGGCTCCTACAATGAGCAGTTCTTC	CASSLDRSGGSYNEQFF
-	TRBV28	TRBJ1-5	-	TGTGCCAGCAGTTCTGAATGGCAGGGTAATCAGCCCCAGCATTTT	CASSSEWQGNQPQHF
TRBD1	TRBV14	TRBJ1-2	-	TGTGCCAGCAGCCAGACCTTTGGGACAGGGATCTATGGCTACACCTTC	CASSQTFGTGIYGYTF
-	TRBV19	TRBJ1-1	once	TGTGCCAGTAGTGTGAAGGGGAACACTGAAGCTTTCTTT	CASSVKGNTEAFF
-	TRBV5-1	TRBJ2-2	-	TGCGCCAGCAGCTTGGAGGCAGGGCGAAACACCGGGGAGCTGTTTTTT	CASSLEAGRNTGELFF
TRBD1	TRBV27	TRBJ1-5	-	TGTGCCAGCACCCGGACAGGGGGGGTTCAGCCCCAGCATTTT	CASTRTGGVQPQHF
TRBD1	TRBV5-1	TRBJ1-2	-	TGCGCCAGCAGCCTGGGGACAGGGGGTCGGGACTATGGCTACACCTTC	CASSLGTGGRDYGYTF
-	TRBV28	TRBJ2-2	-	TGTGCCAGCAGAGGGCAGGGAAGCGGGGAGCTGTTTTTT	CASRGQGSGELFF
TRBD2	TRBV11-2	TRBJ2-5	-	TGTGCCAGCAGCTTACGGACTAGCGGGGGGGCCCGGGAGACCCAGTACTTC	CASSLRTSGGARETQYF
-	TRBV7-6	TRBJ2-3	-	TGTGCCAGCAGCTTAGAGGAAGCGAGCACAGATACGCAGTATTTT	CASSLEEASTDTQYF
TRBD1	TRBV10-2	TRBJ2-3	-	TGCGCCAGCAGTGACGTGTCGGGTGGGACAGGGAAGTGGTCGGGCACAGATACGCAGTATTTT	CASSDVSGGTGKWSGTDTQYF
-	TRBV12-5	TRBJ2-2	-	TGTGCTAGTGGTTTGGTACTGGCGAACACCGGGGAGCTGTTTTTT	CASGLVLANTGELFF
-	TRBV7-9	TRBJ1-3	-	TGTGCCAGCATTCGGGCAAACACCATATATTTT	CASIRANTIYF
-	TRBV24-1	TRBJ1-2	-	TGTGCCACCAGTGTTGCAGGCGGCTATGGCTACACCTTC	CATSVAGGYGYTF
-	TRBV28	TRBJ1-5	few	TGTGCCAGCAGGGTCTATGGGCAGTATAGCAATCAGCCCCAGCATTTT	CASRVYGQYSNQPQHF
-	TRBV28	TRBJ2-1	-	TGTGCCAGCAGCCTGAGAGGTTTTGTGATCAATGAGCAGTTCTTC	CASSLRGFVINEQFF
TRBD1	TRBV30	TRBJ1-1	-	TGTGCCTGGAAACGGGGGCAGGGGGCGAGGGAAACTGAAGCTTTCTTT	CAWKRGQGARETEAFF
-	TRBV20-1	TRBJ1-1	-	TGCAGTGTGCGCGGCGACACTGAAGCTTTCTTT	CSVRGDTEAFF
TRBD1	TRBV7-3	TRBJ2-2	-	TGTGCCAGCAGCTTAACTGGACAGGGGGCTGCCGGGGAGCTGTTTTTT	CASSLTGQGAAGELFF
-	TRBV29-1	TRBJ1-4	-	TGCAGCGTTGAAGATAGCGCAACTAATGAAAAACTGTTTTTT	CSVEDSATNEKLFF
TRBD2	TRBV5-4	TRBJ2-3	-	TGTGCCAGCAGCTTGGTGCGGGAGACCGATACGCAGTATTTT	CASSLVRETDTQYF